This TCR beta chain was obtained from a study of shared clonotypes between healthy human individuals. Sequencing used immunoSEQ multiplex PCR; TCRdb keeps in-frame clones, though not all of them. The sample records about a million clones, approximately 77% being singletons. The CDR3 length is 15 residues. CDR1 is SGHRS and CDR2 is YFSETQ in the germline V gene. The ends lost 2 bases at V and 4 bases at J; junction bases unmatched: 6. This clone was observed a handful of times. V gene TRBV5-1 combines with J gene TRBJ1-1; TRBD1 agrees at 9 bases. The sequence was collected from a young man in good health. Some clones in this sample may be carry-over from other donors' samples. The source material was memory CD4+ T cells from PBMCs. Subset of the sample: CD45RA-negative fraction. In DNA form, the CDR3 reads TGCGCCAGCAGCTTTACAGGGGGCGCGGTCACTGAAGCTTTCTTT. Translation gives CASSFTGGAVTEAFF.